The 5 T cell receptor beta chains reported below all come from one sample, sequenced in a study of patients and donors after allogeneic stem cell transplantation. TCRdb re-called the RT-PCR reads through MiXCR, storing one row per CDR3 protein. The sample lists about a million distinct CDR3 sequences, approximately 18% occurring once. The sequencing input was blood, either unsorted or a sorted T cell fraction (not recorded which). Receptors were obtained from a human donor who was either an allogeneic HSCT recipient or a stem cell or donor lymphocyte infusion donor (not recorded which). It is not recorded whose cells these are; they may come from a transplant donor.

For this clonotype: At one boundary the junction diverges from the germline segment, which might be a read error. The V call is TRBV10-3, the J call TRBJ1-2, with a weak D call TRBD1 (5 bases). Germline CDR1 ENHRY, CDR2 SYGVKD. This CDR3 region has 14 residues. The CDR3: CAISESRDGYGHTF. The CDR3 nucleotides are TGTGCCATCAGTGAGTCGAGGGACGGATATGGCCACACCTTC.

The V and J genes are TRBV3-1 and TRBJ2-1; 9 nucleotides line up with TRBD2. This CDR3 region has 14 residues. CDR1 and CDR2 (germline): LGHDT, YNNKEL (reference sequence). J was trimmed by 7 bases and V by 3 bases; bases with no gene match: 4. CDR3 bases: TGTGCCAGCAGCCAGGGACTAGCTGAGAATGAGCAGTTCTTC. Its protein product is CASSQGLAENEQFF.

The gene calls are TRBV24-1 and TRBJ2-6; D is undetermined. V was cut by 0 bases and J by 1 base, with 6 bases left in between. Germline V gene sequence: CDR1 KGHDR, CDR2 SFDVKD. The CDR3 is 16 residues long. This chain's CDR3 is CATSDLPRSGANVLTF. The CDR3 coding sequence is TGTGCCACCAGTGATTTGCCGCGTTCTGGGGCCAACGTCCTGACTTTC.

The chain employs TRBV9 and TRBJ2-1; 7 bases align to TRBD2. The germline V gene encodes CDR1 SGDLS and CDR2 YYNGEE. The CDR3 loop spans 12 amino acids. Trimming removed 1 base from V and 14 bases from J; junction bases left unmatched: 6. CDR3 loop: CASSVNGGDEFF. The CDR3 DNA reads TGTGCCAGCAGCGTAAATGGGGGGGATGAGTTCTTC.

The chain is built from TRBV5-1 and TRBJ2-1; 7 bases are shared with TRBD2. The CDR3 has 15 residues. V lost 2 bases, J lost 4 bases, and 6 bases stayed unmatched. Germline CDR1 reads SGHRS; CDR2 reads YFSETQ. CDR3 in DNA: TGCGCCAGCAGCTTCCTGGGGGGGGAGTACAATGAGCAGTTCTTC. Its translation: CASSFLGGEYNEQFF.